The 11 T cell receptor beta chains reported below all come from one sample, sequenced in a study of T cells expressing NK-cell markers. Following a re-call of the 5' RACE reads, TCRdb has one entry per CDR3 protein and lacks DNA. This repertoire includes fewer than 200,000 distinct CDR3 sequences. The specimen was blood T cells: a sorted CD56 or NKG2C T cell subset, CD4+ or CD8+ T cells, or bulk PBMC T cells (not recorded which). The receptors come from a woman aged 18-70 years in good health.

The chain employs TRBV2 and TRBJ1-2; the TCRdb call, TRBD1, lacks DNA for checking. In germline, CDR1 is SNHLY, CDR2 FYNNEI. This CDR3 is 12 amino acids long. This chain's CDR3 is CASRDRGPNYTF.

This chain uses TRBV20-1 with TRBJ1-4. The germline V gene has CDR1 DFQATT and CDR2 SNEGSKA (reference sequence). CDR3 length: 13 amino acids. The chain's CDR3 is CSARGPRNEKLFF.

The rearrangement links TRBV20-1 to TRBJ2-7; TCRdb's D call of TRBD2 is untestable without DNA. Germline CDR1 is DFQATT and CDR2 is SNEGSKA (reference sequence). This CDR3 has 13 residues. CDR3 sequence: CSARDFRAYEQYF.

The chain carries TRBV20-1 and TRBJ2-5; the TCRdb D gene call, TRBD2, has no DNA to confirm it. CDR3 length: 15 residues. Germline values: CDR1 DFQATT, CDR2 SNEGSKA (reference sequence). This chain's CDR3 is CSATPRTSRQETQYF.

The CDR3 loop reads CASRRTGRRAGELFF. The chain couples TRBV28 to TRBJ2-2; TCRdb's D call, TRBD1, is unchecked because there is no DNA. Germline CDR1 and CDR2: MDHEN and SYDVKM. The CDR3 is made up of 15 amino acids.

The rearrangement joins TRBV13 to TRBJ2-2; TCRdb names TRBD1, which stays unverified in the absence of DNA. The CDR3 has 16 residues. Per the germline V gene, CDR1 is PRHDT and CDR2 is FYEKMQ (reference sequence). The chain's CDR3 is CASSLRPGTNTGELFF.

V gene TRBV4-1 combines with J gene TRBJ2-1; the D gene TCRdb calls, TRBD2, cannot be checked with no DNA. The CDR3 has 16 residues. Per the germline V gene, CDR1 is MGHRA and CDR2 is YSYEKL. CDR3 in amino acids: CASRAVTSGNHNEQFF.

This chain's CDR3 is CSAAPLYGYTF. The V call is TRBV20-1, the J call TRBJ1-2; as DNA is missing, the TRBD1 call by TCRdb cannot be tested. CDR3 length: 11 amino acids. Per the germline V gene, CDR1 is DFQATT and CDR2 is SNEGSKA (reference sequence).

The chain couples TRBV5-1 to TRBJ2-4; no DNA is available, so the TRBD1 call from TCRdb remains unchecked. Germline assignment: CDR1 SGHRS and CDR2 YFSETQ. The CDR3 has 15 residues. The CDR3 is CASSWGDSTKNIQYF.

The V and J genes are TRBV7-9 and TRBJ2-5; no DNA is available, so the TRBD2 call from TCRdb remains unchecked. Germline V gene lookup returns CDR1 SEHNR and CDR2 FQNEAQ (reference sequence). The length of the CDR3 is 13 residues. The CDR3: CASSFTSGETQYF.

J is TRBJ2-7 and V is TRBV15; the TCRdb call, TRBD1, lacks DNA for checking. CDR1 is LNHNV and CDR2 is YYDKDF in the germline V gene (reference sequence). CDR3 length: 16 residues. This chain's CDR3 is CATSRGGLTGSYEQYF.